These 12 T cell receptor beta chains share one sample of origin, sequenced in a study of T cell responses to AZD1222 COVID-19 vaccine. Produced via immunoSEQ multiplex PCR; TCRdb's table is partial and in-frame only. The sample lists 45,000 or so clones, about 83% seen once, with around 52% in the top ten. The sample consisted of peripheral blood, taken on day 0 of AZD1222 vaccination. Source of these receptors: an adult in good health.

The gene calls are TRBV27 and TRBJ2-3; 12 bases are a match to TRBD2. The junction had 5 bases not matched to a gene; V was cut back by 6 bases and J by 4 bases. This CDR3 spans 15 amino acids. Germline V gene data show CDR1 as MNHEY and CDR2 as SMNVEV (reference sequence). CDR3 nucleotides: TGTGCCAGCAGGACCGGACTAGCGGGACCAGATACGCAGTATTTT. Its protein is CASRTGLAGPDTQYF.

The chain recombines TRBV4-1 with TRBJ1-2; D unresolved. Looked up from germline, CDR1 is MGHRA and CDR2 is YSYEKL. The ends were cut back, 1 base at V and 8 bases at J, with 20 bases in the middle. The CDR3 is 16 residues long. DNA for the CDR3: TGCGCCAGCAGCCAAGTTGGAACAGCCGCATTCGAAGGCTACACCTTC. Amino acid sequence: CASSQVGTAAFEGYTF.

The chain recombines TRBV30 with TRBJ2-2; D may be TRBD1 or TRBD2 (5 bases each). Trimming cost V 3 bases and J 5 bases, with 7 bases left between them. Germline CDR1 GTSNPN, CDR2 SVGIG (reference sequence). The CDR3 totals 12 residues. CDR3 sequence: CAWRRGTGELFF. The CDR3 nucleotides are TGTGCCTGGAGGAGGGGAACCGGGGAGCTGTTTTTT.

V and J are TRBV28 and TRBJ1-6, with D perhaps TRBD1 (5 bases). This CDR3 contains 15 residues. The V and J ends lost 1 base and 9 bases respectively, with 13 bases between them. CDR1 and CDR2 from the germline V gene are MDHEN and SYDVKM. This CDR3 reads CASSLLRQGGSPLHF. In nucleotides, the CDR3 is TGTGCCAGCAGTTTATTACGCCAGGGAGGTTCACCCCTCCACTTT.

The CDR3 region is CASRTSYNEQFF. The CDR3 bases are TGCGCCAGCAGAACCAGTTACAATGAGCAGTTCTTC. The chain joins TRBV5-1 to TRBJ2-1; the D is unclear. This CDR3 is built from 12 residues. The germline V gene has CDR1 SGHRS and CDR2 YFSETQ. V was pared by 5 bases and J by 4 bases, with 7 bases between.

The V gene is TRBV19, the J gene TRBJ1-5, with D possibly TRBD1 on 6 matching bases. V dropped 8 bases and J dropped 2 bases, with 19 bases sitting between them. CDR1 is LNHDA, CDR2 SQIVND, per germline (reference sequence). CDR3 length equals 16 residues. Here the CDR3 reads CASRPGTRRGNQPQHF. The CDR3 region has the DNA TGTGCCAGTCGGCCAGGGACACGGAGGGGCAATCAGCCCCAGCATTTT.

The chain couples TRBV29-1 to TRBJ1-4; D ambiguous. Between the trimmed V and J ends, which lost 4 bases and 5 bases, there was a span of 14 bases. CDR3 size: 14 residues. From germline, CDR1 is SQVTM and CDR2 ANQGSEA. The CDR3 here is CSVASGTANEKLFF. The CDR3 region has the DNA TGCAGCGTTGCGAGCGGAACAGCAAATGAAAAACTGTTTTTT.

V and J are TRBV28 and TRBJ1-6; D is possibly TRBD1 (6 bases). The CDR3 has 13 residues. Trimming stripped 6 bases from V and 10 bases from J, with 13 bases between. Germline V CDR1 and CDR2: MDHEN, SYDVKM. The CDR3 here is CASSPDRTSPLHF. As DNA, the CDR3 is TGTGCCAGCAGCCCAGACAGGACGTCACCCCTCCACTTT.

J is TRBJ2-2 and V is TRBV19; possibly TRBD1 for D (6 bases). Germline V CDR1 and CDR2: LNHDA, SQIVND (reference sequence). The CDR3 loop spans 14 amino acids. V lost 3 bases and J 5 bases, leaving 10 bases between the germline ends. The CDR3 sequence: CASSMAGVTGELFF. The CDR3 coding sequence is TGTGCCAGTAGTATGGCAGGGGTGACCGGGGAGCTGTTTTTT.

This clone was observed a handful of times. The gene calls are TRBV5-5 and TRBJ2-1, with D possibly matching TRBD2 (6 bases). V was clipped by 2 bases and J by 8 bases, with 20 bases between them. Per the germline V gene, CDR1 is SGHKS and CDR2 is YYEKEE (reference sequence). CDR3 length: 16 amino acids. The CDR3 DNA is TGTGCCAGCAGCTTTGGGGGAGGCCCTCTGGGGGATGAGCAGTTCTTC. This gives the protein CASSFGGGPLGDEQFF.

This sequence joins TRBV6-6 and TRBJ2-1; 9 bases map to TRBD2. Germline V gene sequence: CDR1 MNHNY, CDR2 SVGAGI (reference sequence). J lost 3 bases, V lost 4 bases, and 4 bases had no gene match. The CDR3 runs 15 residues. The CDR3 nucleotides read TGTGCCAGCAGTTCAACTAGCGGGCTCTACAATGAGCAGTTCTTC. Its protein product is CASSSTSGLYNEQFF.

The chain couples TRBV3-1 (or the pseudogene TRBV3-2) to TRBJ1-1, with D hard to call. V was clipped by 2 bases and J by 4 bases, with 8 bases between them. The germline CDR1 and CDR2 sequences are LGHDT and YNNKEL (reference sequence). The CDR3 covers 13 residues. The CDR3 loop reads CASSQQGSTEAFF. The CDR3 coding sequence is TGTGCCAGCAGCCAACAAGGTTCCACTGAAGCTTTCTTT.